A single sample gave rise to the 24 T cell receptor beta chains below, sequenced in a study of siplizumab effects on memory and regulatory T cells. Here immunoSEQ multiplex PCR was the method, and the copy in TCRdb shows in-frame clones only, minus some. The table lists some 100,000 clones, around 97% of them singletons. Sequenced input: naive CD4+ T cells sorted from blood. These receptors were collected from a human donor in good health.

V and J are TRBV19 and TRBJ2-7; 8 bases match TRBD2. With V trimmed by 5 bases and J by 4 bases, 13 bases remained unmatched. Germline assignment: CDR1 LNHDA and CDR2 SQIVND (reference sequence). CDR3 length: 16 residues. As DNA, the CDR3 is TGTGCCAGTAGTCCCCTCTTGATAGCGGGGAAATACGAGCAGTACTTC. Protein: CASSPLLIAGKYEQYF.

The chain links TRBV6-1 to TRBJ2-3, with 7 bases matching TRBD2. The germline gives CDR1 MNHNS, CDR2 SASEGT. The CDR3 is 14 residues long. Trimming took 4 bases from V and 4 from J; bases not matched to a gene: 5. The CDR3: CASSVAGVADTQYF. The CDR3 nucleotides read TGTGCCAGCAGTGTTGCGGGGGTGGCAGATACGCAGTATTTT.

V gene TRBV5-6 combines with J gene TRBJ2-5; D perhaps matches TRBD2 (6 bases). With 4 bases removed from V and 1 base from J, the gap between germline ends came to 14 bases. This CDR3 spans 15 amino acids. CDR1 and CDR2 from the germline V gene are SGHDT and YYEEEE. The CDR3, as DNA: TGTGCCAGCAGCCCAATTACCGGGGGCCAAGAGACCCAGTACTTC. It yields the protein CASSPITGGQETQYF.

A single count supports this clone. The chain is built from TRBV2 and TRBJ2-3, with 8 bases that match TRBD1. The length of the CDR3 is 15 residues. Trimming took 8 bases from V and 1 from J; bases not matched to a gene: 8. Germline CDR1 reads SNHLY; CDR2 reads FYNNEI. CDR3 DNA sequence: TGTGCCAGCGGAACCCAGGGACAGGGCACAGATACGCAGTATTTT. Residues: CASGTQGQGTDTQYF.

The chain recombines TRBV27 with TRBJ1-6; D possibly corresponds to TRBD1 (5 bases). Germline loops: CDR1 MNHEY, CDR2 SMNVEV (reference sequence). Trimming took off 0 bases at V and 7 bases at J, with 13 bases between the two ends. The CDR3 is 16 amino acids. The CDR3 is CASSLSPGGRNSPLHF. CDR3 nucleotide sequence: TGTGCCAGCAGTTTATCCCCCGGGGGACGGAATTCACCCCTCCACTTT.

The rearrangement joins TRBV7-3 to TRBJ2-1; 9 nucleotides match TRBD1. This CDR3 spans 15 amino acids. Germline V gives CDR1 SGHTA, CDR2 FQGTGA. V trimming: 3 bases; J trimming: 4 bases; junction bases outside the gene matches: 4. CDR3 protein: CASSFTGGQYNEQFF. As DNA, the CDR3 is TGTGCCAGCAGCTTTACAGGGGGCCAATACAATGAGCAGTTCTTC. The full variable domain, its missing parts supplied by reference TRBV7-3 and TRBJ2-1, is GAGVSQTPSNKVTEKGKYVELRCDPISGHTALYWYRQSLGQGPEFLIYFQGTGAADDSGLPNDRFFAVRPEGSVSTLKIQRTERGDSAVYLCASSFTGGQYNEQFFGPGTRLTVL.

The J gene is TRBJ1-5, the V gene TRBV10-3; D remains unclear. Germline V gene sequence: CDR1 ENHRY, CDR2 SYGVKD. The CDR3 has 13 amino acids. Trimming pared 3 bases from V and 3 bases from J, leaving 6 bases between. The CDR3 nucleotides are TGTGCCATCAGTGACAGTTTCAATCAGCCCCAGCATTTT. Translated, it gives CAISDSFNQPQHF.

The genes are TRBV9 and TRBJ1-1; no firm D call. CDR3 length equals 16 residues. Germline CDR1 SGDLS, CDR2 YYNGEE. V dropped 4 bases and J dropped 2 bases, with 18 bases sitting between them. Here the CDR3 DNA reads TGTGCCAGCAGCAGCCTTCAGGTCGGGTCAAACACTGAAGCTTTCTTT. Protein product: CASSSLQVGSNTEAFF.

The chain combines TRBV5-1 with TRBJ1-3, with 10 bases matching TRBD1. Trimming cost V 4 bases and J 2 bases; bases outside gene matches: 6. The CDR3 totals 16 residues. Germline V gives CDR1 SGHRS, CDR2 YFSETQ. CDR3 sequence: CASSLGDRGTGNTIYF. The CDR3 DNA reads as TGCGCCAGCAGCCTAGGGGACAGGGGTACTGGAAACACCATATATTTT.

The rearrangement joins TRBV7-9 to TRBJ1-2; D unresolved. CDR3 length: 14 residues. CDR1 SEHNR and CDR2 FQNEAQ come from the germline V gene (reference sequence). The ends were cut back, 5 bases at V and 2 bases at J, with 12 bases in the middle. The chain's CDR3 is CASSHRTENYGYTF. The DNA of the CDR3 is TGTGCCAGCAGCCATAGGACGGAAAACTATGGCTACACCTTC.

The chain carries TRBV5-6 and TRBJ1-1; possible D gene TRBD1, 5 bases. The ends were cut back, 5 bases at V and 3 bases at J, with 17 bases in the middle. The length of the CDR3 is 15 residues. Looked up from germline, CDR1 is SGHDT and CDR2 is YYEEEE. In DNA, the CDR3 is TGTGCCAGCAGTTTGCCGTGGGGGGTGGACACTGAAGCTTTCTTT. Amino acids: CASSLPWGVDTEAFF.

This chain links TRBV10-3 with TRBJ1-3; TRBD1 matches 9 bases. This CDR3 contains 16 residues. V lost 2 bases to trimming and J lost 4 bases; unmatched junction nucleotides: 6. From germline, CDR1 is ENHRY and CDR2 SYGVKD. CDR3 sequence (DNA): TGTGCCATCAGTGAGGCGACCGGGACAGGGGGAAACACCATATATTTT. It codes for CAISEATGTGGNTIYF.

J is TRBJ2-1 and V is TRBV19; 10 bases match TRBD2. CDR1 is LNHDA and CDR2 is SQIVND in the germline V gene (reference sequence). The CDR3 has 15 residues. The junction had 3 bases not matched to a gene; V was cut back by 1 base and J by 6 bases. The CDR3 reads CASSIAGTSVNEQFF. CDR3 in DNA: TGTGCCAGTAGTATAGCCGGGACTAGCGTCAATGAGCAGTTCTTC.

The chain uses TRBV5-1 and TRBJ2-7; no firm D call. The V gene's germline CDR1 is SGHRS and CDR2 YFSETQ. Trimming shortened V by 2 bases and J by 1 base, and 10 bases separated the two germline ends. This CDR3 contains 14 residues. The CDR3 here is CASSFSPDSYEQYF. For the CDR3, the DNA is TGCGCCAGCAGCTTTTCCCCGGATTCCTACGAGCAGTACTTC.

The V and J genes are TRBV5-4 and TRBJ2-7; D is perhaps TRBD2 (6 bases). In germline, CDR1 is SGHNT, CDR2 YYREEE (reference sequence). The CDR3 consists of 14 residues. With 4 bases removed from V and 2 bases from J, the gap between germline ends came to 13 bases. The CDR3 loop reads CASSPGLNPYEQYF. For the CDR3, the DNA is TGTGCCAGCAGCCCGGGACTTAATCCCTACGAGCAGTACTTC.

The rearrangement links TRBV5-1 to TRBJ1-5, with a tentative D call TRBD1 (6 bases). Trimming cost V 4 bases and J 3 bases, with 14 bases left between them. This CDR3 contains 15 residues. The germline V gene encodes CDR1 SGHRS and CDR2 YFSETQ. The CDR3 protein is CASSPAGEANQPQHF. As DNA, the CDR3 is TGCGCCAGCAGCCCGGCAGGGGAGGCCAATCAGCCCCAGCATTTT. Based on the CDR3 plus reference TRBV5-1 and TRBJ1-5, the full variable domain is KAGVTQTPRYLIKTRGQQVTLSCSPISGHRSVSWYQQTPGQGLQFLFEYFSETQRNKGNFPGRFSGRQFSNSRSEMNVSTLELGDSALYLCASSPAGEANQPQHFGDGTRLSIL.

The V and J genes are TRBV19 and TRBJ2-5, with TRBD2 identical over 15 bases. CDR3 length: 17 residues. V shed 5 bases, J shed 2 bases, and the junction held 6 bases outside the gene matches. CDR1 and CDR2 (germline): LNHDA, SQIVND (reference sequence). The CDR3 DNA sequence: TGTGCCAGTAGTTCCGGGACTAGCGGGGGGCCTCAAGAGACCCAGTACTTC. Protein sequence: CASSSGTSGGPQETQYF.

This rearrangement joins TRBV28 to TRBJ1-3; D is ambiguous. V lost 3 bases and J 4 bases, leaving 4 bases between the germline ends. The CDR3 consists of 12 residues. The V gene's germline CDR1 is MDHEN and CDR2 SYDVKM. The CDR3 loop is CASSLVGNTIYF. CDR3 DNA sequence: TGTGCCAGCAGTTTGGTAGGAAACACCATATATTTT.

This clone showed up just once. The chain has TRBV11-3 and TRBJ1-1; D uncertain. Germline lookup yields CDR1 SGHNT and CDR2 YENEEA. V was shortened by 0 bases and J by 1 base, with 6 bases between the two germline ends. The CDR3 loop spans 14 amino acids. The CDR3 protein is CASSLDGQNTEAFF. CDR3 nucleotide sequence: TGTGCCAGCAGCTTAGATGGTCAGAACACTGAAGCTTTCTTT.

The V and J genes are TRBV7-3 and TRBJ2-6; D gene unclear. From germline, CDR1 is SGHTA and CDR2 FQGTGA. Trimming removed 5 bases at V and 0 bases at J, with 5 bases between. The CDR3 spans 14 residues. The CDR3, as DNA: TGTGCCAGCAGCCCCAGCTCTGGGGCCAACGTCCTGACTTTC. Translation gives CASSPSSGANVLTF.

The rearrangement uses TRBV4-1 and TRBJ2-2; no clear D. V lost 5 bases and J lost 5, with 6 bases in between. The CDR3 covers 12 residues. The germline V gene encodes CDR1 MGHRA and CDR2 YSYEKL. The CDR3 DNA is TGCGCCAGCAGCTCACTTACCGGGGAGCTGTTTTTT. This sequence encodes CASSSLTGELFF.

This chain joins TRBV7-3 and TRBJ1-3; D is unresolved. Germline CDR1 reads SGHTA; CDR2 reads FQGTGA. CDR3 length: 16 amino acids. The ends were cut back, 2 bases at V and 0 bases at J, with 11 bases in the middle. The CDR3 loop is CASSLLESGSGNTIYF. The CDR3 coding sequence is TGTGCCAGCAGCTTACTCGAATCGGGCTCTGGAAACACCATATATTTT.

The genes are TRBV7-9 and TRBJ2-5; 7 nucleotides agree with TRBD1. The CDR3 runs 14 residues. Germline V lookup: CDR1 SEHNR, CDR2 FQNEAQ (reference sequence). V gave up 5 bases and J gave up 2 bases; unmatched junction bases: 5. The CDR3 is CASSPQGDQETQYF. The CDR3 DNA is TGTGCCAGCAGCCCGCAGGGGGATCAAGAGACCCAGTACTTC. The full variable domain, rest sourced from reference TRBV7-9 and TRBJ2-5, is DTGVSQNPRHKITKRGQNVTFRCDPISEHNRLYWYRQTLGQGPEFLTYFQNEAQLEKSRLLSDRFSAERPKGSFSTLEIQRTEQGDSAMYLCASSPQGDQETQYFGPGTRLLVL.

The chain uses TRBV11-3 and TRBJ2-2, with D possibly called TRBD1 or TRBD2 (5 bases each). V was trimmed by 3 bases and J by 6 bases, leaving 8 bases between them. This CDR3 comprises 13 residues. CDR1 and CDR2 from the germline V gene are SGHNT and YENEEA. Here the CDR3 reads CASSFRGAGELFF. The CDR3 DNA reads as TGTGCCAGCAGCTTTCGGGGCGCCGGGGAGCTGTTTTTT.